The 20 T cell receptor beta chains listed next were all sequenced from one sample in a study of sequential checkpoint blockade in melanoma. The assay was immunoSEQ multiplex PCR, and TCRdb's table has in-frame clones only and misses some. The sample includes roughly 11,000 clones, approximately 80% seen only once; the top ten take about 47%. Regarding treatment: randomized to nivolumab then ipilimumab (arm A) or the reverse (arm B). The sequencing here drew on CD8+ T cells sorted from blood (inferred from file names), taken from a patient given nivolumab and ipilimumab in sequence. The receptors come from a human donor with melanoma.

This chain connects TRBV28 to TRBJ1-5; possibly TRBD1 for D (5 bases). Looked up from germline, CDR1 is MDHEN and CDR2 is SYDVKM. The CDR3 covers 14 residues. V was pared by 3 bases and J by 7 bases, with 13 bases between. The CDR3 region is CASSFGGIGQPQHF. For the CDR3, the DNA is TGTGCCAGCAGTTTTGGGGGGATCGGACAGCCCCAGCATTTT.

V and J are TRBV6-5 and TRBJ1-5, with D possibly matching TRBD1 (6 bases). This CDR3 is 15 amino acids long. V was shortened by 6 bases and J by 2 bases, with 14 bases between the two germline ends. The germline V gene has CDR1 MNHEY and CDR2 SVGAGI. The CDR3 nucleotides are TGTGCCAGCAGAGCGATACAGGGTGGCAATCAGCCCCAGCATTTT. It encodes CASRAIQGGNQPQHF.

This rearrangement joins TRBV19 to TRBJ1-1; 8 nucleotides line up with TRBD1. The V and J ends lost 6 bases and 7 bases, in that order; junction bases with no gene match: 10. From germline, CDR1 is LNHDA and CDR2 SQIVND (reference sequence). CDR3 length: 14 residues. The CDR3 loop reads CASSPGQEIFEAFF. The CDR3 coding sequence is TGTGCCAGTAGCCCGGGACAGGAGATTTTTGAAGCTTTCTTT.

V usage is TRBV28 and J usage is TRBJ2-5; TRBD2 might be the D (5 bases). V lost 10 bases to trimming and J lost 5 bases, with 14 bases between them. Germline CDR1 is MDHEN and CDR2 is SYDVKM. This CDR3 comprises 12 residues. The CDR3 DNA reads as TGTGCCATCTGGCCGCCGGGGGAGACCCAGTACTTC. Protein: CAIWPPGETQYF.

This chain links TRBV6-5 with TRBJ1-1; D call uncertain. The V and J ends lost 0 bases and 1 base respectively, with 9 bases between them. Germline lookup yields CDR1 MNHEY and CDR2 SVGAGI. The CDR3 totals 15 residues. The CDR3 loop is CASSYSRTSNTEAFF. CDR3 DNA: TGTGCCAGCAGTTACTCGCGAACTTCGAACACTGAAGCTTTCTTT.

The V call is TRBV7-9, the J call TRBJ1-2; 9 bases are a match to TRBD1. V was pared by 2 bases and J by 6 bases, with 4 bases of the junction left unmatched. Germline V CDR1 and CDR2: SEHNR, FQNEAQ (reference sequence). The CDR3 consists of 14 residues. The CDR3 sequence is CASSLWDRENGYTF. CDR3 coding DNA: TGTGCCAGCAGCTTATGGGACAGGGAAAATGGCTACACCTTC.

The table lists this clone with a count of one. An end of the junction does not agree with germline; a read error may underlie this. The CDR3 DNA reads as TGCGCCAGCAGCCAAGATGGGGAGAACAGCGGGGAGCTGTTTTTT. Translation gives CASSQDGENSGELFF. This chain uses TRBV4-3 with TRBJ2-2; maybe TRBD2 (5 bases). Germline V lookup: CDR1 LGHNA, CDR2 YSLEER. The CDR3 runs to 15 residues.

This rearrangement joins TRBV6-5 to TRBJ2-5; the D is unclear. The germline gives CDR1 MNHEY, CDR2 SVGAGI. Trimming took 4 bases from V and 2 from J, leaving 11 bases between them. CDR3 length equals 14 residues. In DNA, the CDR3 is TGTGCCAGCAGTTTACTCGCGTTTCAAGAGACCCAGTACTTC. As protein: CASSLLAFQETQYF.

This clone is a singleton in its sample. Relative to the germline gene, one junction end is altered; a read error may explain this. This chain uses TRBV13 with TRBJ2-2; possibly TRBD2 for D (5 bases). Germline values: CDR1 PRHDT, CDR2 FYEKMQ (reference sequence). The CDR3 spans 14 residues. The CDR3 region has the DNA TGTGCCAGCAGCGTAGGACTTAACACCGGGGAGCTGTTTTTT. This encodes CASSVGLNTGELFF.

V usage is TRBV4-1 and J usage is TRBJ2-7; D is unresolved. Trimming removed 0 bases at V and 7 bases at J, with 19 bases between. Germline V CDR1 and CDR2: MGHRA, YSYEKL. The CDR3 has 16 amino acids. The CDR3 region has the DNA TGCGCCAGCAGCCAAGAGGAGATTTTGGGTCGTATAGAGCAGTACTTC. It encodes CASSQEEILGRIEQYF.

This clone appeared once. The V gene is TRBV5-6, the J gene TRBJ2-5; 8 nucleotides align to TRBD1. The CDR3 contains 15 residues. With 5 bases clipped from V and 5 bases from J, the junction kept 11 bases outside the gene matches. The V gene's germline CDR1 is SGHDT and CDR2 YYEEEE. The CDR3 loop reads CASRDQGARLETQYF. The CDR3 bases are TGTGCCAGCAGGGATCAGGGGGCTCGACTGGAGACCCAGTACTTC.

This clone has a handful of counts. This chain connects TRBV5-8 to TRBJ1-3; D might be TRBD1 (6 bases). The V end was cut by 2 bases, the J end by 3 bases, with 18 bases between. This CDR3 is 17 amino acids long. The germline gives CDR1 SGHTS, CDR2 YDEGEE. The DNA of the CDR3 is TGTGCCAGCAGCTTTTACTGGACAGCAGGGTTTGGAAACACCATATATTTT. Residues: CASSFYWTAGFGNTIYF.

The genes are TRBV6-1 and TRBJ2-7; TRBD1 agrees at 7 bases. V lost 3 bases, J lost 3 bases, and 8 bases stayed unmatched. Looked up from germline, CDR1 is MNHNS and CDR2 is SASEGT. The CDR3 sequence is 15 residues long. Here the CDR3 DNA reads TGTGCCAGCAGTGATGGGGCAGGGGGTTTCTACGAGCAGTACTTC. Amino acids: CASSDGAGGFYEQYF.

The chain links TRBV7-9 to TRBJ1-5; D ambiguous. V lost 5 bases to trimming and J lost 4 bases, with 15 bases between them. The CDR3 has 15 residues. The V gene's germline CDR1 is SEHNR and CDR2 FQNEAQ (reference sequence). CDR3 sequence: CASSRPRVMNQPQHF. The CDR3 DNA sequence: TGTGCCAGCAGCCGCCCACGGGTTATGAATCAGCCCCAGCATTTT.

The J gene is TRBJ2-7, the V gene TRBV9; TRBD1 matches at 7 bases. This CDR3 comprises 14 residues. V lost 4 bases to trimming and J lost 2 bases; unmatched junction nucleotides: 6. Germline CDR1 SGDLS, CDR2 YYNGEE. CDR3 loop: CASSSDRPPYEQYF. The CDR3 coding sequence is TGTGCCAGCAGCTCGGACAGGCCCCCCTACGAGCAGTACTTC.

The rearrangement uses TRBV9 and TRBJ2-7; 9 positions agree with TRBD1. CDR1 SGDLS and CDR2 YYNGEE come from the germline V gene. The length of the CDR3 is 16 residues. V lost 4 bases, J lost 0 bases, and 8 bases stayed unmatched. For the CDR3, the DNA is TGTGCCAGCAGCACGACACAGGGGGCGGCCTCCTACGAGCAGTACTTC. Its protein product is CASSTTQGAASYEQYF.

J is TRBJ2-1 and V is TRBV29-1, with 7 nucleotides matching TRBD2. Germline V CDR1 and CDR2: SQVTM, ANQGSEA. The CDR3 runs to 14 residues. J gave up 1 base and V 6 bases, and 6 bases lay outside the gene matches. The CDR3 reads CSVLVGGSYNEQFF. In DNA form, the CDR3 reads TGCAGCGTCCTTGTGGGGGGGTCCTACAATGAGCAGTTCTTC.

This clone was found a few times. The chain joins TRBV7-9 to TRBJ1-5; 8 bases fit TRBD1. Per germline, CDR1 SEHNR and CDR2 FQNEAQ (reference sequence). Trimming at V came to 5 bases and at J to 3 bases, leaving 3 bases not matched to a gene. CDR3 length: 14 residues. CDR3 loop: CASSPGQANQPQHF. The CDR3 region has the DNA TGTGCCAGCAGCCCGGGACAGGCCAATCAGCCCCAGCATTTT.

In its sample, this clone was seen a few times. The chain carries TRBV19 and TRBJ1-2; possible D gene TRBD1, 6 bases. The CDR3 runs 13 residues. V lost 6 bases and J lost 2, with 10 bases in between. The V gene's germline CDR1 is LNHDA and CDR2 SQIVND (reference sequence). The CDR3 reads CASRGTQNYGYTF. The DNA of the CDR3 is TGTGCCAGTAGGGGGACACAAAACTATGGCTACACCTTC.

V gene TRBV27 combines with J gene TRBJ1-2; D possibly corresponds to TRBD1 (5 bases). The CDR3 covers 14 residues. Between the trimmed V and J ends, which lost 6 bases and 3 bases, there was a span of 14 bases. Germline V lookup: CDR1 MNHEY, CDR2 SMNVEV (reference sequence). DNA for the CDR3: TGTGCCAGCAGCCTGGGGGGACCGGACTATGGCTACACCTTC. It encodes CASSLGGPDYGYTF.